The 5 T cell receptor beta chains given below trace back to one sample, sequenced in a study of blood T cell repertoires in COVID-19. TCRdb's table, derived via immunoSEQ multiplex PCR, lists solely in-frame clones and lacks some. The sample has roughly 150,000 clones, 75% to 90% seen once. The source material was peripheral blood. Source of these receptors: a woman aged 60 to 75 with active COVID-19.

Concerning this clone: Other nucleotide sequences in the sample specify the same CDR3. This rearrangement joins TRBV7-9 to TRBJ2-7, with D maybe TRBD1 (5 bases). Trimming cost V 4 bases and J 3 bases, with 7 bases left between them. The CDR3 consists of 12 residues. The germline gives CDR1 SEHNR, CDR2 FQNEAQ (reference sequence). CDR3: CASSSQGYEQYF. The CDR3 region has the DNA TGTGCCAGCAGCTCCCAGGGCTACGAGCAGTACTTC.

The chain is built from TRBV19 and TRBJ2-6; TRBD2 agrees at 7 bases. V lost 3 bases to trimming and J lost 2 bases; unmatched junction nucleotides: 1. Germline V lookup: CDR1 LNHDA, CDR2 SQIVND (reference sequence). The length of the CDR3 is 15 residues. The CDR3 region has the DNA TGTGCCAGTAGTATTGCGGGGGCTGGGGCCAACGTCCTGACTTTC. Its protein product is CASSIAGAGANVLTF.

CDR3: CASSWQGYANEQFF. In nucleotides, the CDR3 is TGTGCCAGCAGTTGGCAGGGTTATGCCAATGAGCAGTTCTTC. The V gene is TRBV27, the J gene TRBJ2-1; D is perhaps TRBD1 (5 bases). This CDR3 is built from 14 residues. CDR1 is MNHEY, CDR2 SMNVEV, per germline (reference sequence). The V end lost 4 bases, the J end lost 6 bases, and 13 bases lay between the germline ends.

The chain combines TRBV6-4 with TRBJ2-3; perhaps TRBD2 as D (6 bases). Germline CDR1 reads MRHNA; CDR2 reads SNTAGT. Between the trimmed V and J ends, which lost 5 bases and 2 bases, there was a span of 14 bases. The CDR3 sequence is 15 residues long. CDR3 sequence (DNA): TGTGCCAGCAGTCCCGGTGGGGGGTTCACAGATACGCAGTATTTT. This translates into CASSPGGGFTDTQYF.

The chain joins TRBV4-3 to TRBJ2-2; possible D gene TRBD1, 6 bases. V gave up 0 bases and J gave up 3 bases, with 14 bases separating them. CDR3 length: 17 amino acids. The germline V gene encodes CDR1 LGHNA and CDR2 YSLEER. CDR3 residues: CASSQEDNRVYTGELFF. The CDR3 coding sequence is TGCGCCAGCAGCCAAGAGGATAACAGGGTTTACACCGGGGAGCTGTTTTTT.